A single sample gave rise to the 12 T cell receptor beta chains below, sequenced in a study of beta chain features in type 1 diabetes. Regarding the study as a whole: Shorter TCRB CDR3s, moderately but significantly so, were found in Type 1 diabetes patients in all four CD4+ subsets.

All of the isolated RNA was reverse transcribed, so expressed TCRB transcripts were sequenced. This table comes from immunoSEQ multiplex PCR, and its TCRdb copy is limited to in-frame clones, with some not included. The sample holds 150,000 to 190,000 clones; 10% are singletons and the top ten take 0.45% to 0.5%. No antigen has been assigned to these receptors. Material: central memory CD4+ T cells from blood. All receptors derive from a man aged 30-40 years with type 1 diabetes.

The V call is TRBV5-1, the J call TRBJ2-1, with D uncertain. V lost 6 bases to trimming and J lost 0 bases, with 7 bases between them. CDR3 size: 13 residues. Germline CDR1 and CDR2: SGHRS and YFSETQ. The CDR3 region is CASKEDSYNEQFF. Written as DNA, the CDR3 is TGCGCCAGCAAAGAGGACTCCTACAATGAGCAGTTCTTC.

V and J are TRBV2 and TRBJ1-4; 10 positions match TRBD1. Per the germline V gene, CDR1 is SNHLY and CDR2 is FYNNEI. Germline trimming cut 6 bases from V and 7 bases from J; bases unmatched to any gene: 8. The CDR3 contains 15 residues. Here the CDR3 reads CASRLRQGAFEKLFF. The CDR3 DNA reads as TGTGCCAGCAGACTAAGACAGGGGGCCTTTGAAAAACTGTTTTTT.

There are a few counts of this clone. This chain joins TRBV7-2 and TRBJ1-5; D unresolved. Germline lookup yields CDR1 SGHTA and CDR2 FQGNSA. The CDR3 extends over 14 amino acids. Trimming pared 1 base from V and 4 bases from J, leaving 8 bases between. The CDR3: CASSLDVTNQPQHF. CDR3 nucleotide sequence: TGTGCCAGCAGCTTAGACGTTACAAATCAGCCCCAGCATTTT.

V is TRBV18 and J is TRBJ2-5, with TRBD1 matching over 11 bases. CDR1 is KGHSH, CDR2 LQKENI, per germline. The CDR3 spans 14 residues. V shed 5 bases, J shed 5 bases, and the junction held 4 bases outside the gene matches. The DNA for the CDR3 is TGTGCCAGCTCAGCCGGGACAGGGGGTGAGACCCAGTACTTC. This sequence encodes CASSAGTGGETQYF.

The rearrangement joins TRBV28 to TRBJ2-7, with D hard to call. This CDR3 contains 12 residues. Between the trimmed V and J ends, which lost 2 bases and 2 bases, there was a span of 4 bases. Germline V CDR1 and CDR2: MDHEN, SYDVKM. DNA for the CDR3: TGTGCCAGCAGTTTAGCGGCCTACGAGCAGTACTTC. Encoded protein: CASSLAAYEQYF. The full variable domain, rest sourced from reference TRBV28 and TRBJ2-7, is DVKVTQSSRYLVKRTGEKVFLECVQDMDHENMFWYRQDPGLGLRLIYFSYDVKMKEKGDIPEGYSVSREKKERFSLILESASTNQTSMYLCASSLAAYEQYFGPGTRLTVT.

Only a few counts were recorded for this clone. The genes are TRBV5-1 and TRBJ2-7; D may be TRBD1 (6 bases). CDR1 and CDR2 from the germline V gene are SGHRS and YFSETQ. The ends were cut back, 4 bases at V and 7 bases at J, with 18 bases in the middle. CDR3 size: 14 residues. CDR3 in amino acids: CASSPWGPGEEQYF. In nucleotides, the CDR3 is TGCGCCAGCAGCCCTTGGGGGCCGGGCGAGGAGCAGTACTTC.

V gene TRBV5-1 combines with J gene TRBJ1-4, with D possibly being TRBD1 (5 bases). V lost 1 base and J lost 5, with 12 bases in between. Germline CDR1 is SGHRS and CDR2 is YFSETQ. The CDR3 consists of 15 residues. CDR3 sequence (DNA): TGCGCCAGCAGCTTGTTGGGGACTGAAAATGAAAAACTGTTTTTT. Its translation: CASSLLGTENEKLFF.

The V and J genes are TRBV28 and TRBJ2-5; D is unclear. Germline V gives CDR1 MDHEN, CDR2 SYDVKM. The CDR3 runs to 13 residues. V was pared by 1 base and J by 3 bases, with 6 bases between. The CDR3 loop is CASSLYSEETQYF. The CDR3 DNA reads TGTGCCAGCAGTTTATACAGTGAAGAGACCCAGTACTTC. Supplemented by reference TRBV28 and TRBJ2-5, the full variable domain reads DVKVTQSSRYLVKRTGEKVFLECVQDMDHENMFWYRQDPGLGLRLIYFSYDVKMKEKGDIPEGYSVSREKKERFSLILESASTNQTSMYLCASSLYSEETQYFGPGTRLLVL.

Ten or more counts support this clone. The chain couples TRBV30 to TRBJ1-1; no clear D gene. V was trimmed by 3 bases and J by 2 bases, leaving 10 bases between them. The CDR3 runs 13 residues. Germline CDR1 and CDR2: GTSNPN and SVGIG (reference sequence). CDR3 sequence reads: CAWRDGFNTEAFF. CDR3 in DNA: TGTGCCTGGAGAGACGGGTTCAACACTGAAGCTTTCTTT.

This clone has just a few counts. The rearrangement uses TRBV5-1 and TRBJ2-2, with 7 nucleotides matching TRBD1. CDR1 and CDR2 from the germline V gene are SGHRS and YFSETQ. The CDR3 is made up of 14 amino acids. V gave up 6 bases and J gave up 2 bases; unmatched junction bases: 4. The CDR3 DNA sequence: TGCGCCAGCACCGGGACAGCAAACACCGGGGAGCTGTTTTTT. Translation gives CASTGTANTGELFF.

The J gene is TRBJ2-2, the V gene TRBV30; D unclear. Germline CDR1 reads GTSNPN; CDR2 reads SVGIG (reference sequence). Trimming shortened V by 3 bases and J by 4 bases, and 3 bases separated the two germline ends. This CDR3 is built from 11 residues. DNA for the CDR3: TGTGCCTGGAGCCTCACCGGGGAGCTGTTTTTT. Protein sequence: CAWSLTGELFF.

The chain joins TRBV28 to TRBJ2-3; D gene ambiguous. Germline V gene data show CDR1 as MDHEN and CDR2 as SYDVKM. The CDR3 length is 11 residues. Deletions cut 2 bases from V and 7 bases from J, with 4 bases between. The CDR3 is CASSLQYTQYF. The DNA of the CDR3 is TGTGCCAGCAGTTTACAGTATACGCAGTATTTT.